A single sample is the source of the 9 T cell receptor beta chains below, sequenced in a study of T cell responses to AZD1222 COVID-19 vaccine (dated by TCRdb to the early 2020s). The protocol used for the library was the immunoSEQ multiplex PCR assay. TCRdb carries this immuneACCESS record with in-frame sequences only. Its versions omit some clonotypes, under half of them owing to an unresolved V gene in the studies checked, with the rest unexplained. Counted in this sample were over 25,000 clones; approximately 78% of them appeared once. 5% to 6.5% of the sample comes from the top ten. The time point label here, explained by the study, means: baseline before first vaccination. The source was peripheral blood, collected on day 0 of AZD1222 vaccination. The receptors were sampled from an adult in good health.

The chain recombines TRBV10-3 with TRBJ2-7; TRBD1 matches 8 bases. CDR3 length equals 14 residues. Germline CDR1 and CDR2: ENHRY and SYGVKD. Unmatched junction bases numbered 7, after V lost 7 bases and J lost 2 bases. The CDR3 DNA reads TGTGCCATCACCAGGACAGGGAGCACCTACGAGCAGTACTTC. Residues: CAITRTGSTYEQYF.

This chain connects TRBV12-3 or TRBV12-4 to TRBJ1-6; D ambiguous. The ends were cut back, 3 bases at V and 7 bases at J, with 4 bases in the middle. The CDR3 is 12 amino acids. CDR3 DNA: TGTGCCAGCAGTTTTCCCAATTCACCCCTCCACTTT. Amino acid sequence: CASSFPNSPLHF.

V is TRBV10-3 and J is TRBJ2-2; TRBD2 matches at 13 bases. The CDR3 has 17 residues. CDR1 is ENHRY and CDR2 is SYGVKD in the germline V gene. Losses at the gene ends were 4 bases for V and 2 bases for J; bases not matched to a gene: 4. DNA of the CDR3: TGTGCCATCAGTGGGACTAGCGGGAGTACAAACACCGGGGAGCTGTTTTTT. Protein product: CAISGTSGSTNTGELFF.

The genes are TRBV9 and TRBJ2-1, with 14 bases that match TRBD2. The CDR3 is 19 residues long. The junction had 8 bases not matched to a gene; V was cut back by 0 bases and J by 3 bases. Germline CDR1 SGDLS, CDR2 YYNGEE. CDR3 bases: TGTGCCAGCAGCGTAGGCGGGACTAGCGGGAGAAGGTACTACAATGAGCAGTTCTTC. Encoded protein: CASSVGGTSGRRYYNEQFF.

This chain links TRBV7-8 with TRBJ1-3; D remains ambiguous. With 3 bases removed from V and 3 bases from J, the gap between germline ends came to 0 bases. Germline assignment: CDR1 SGHVS and CDR2 FQNEAQ. This CDR3 spans 11 amino acids. The CDR3 nucleotides read TGTGCCAGCAGCTTTGGAAACACCATATATTTT. Translated, it gives CASSFGNTIYF.

This sequence joins TRBV27 and TRBJ2-7, with D maybe TRBD2 (5 bases). The CDR3 has 15 amino acids. The V gene lost 5 bases and the J gene lost 1 base, with 15 bases spanning the gap. Germline-derived CDR1 and CDR2 are MNHEY and SMNVEV (reference sequence). CDR3: CASSISALYSYEQYF. For the CDR3, the DNA is TGTGCCAGCAGTATTAGCGCTTTATATTCCTACGAGCAGTACTTC.

This chain uses TRBV6-5 with TRBJ1-1; D gene ambiguous. CDR1 is MNHEY and CDR2 is SVGAGI in the germline V gene. CDR3 length: 11 amino acids. The V gene lost 3 bases and the J gene lost 11 bases, with 10 bases spanning the gap. The CDR3 bases are TGTGCCAGCAGTTATATGGGGTCGGCTTTCTTT. Its protein is CASSYMGSAFF.

The rearrangement joins TRBV18 to TRBJ2-2, with D tentatively TRBD1 (5 bases). This CDR3 has 16 amino acids. CDR1 and CDR2 from the germline V gene are KGHSH and LQKENI. Deletions cut 3 bases from V and 6 bases from J, with 17 bases between. Written as DNA, the CDR3 is TGTGCCAGCTCACCGCAGGGTTCCACCACCCCCGGGGAGCTGTTTTTT. This encodes CASSPQGSTTPGELFF. The full variable domain, its missing parts supplied by reference TRBV18 and TRBJ2-2, is NAGVMQNPRHLVRRRGQEARLRCSPMKGHSHVYWYRQLPEEGLKFMVYLQKENIIDESGMPKERFSAEFPKEGPSILRIQQVVRGDSAAYFCASSPQGSTTPGELFFGEGSRLTVL.

This clone was detected once. The rearrangement uses TRBV19 and TRBJ2-5; 9 bases are shared with TRBD1. Trimming at V came to 6 bases and at J to 5 bases, leaving 10 bases not matched to a gene. This CDR3 has 15 amino acids. Per the germline V gene, CDR1 is LNHDA and CDR2 is SQIVND (reference sequence). The CDR3 coding sequence is TGTGCCAGTAGCCGGGACAGGGTTGATGGGGAGACCCAGTACTTC. Translated, it gives CASSRDRVDGETQYF.